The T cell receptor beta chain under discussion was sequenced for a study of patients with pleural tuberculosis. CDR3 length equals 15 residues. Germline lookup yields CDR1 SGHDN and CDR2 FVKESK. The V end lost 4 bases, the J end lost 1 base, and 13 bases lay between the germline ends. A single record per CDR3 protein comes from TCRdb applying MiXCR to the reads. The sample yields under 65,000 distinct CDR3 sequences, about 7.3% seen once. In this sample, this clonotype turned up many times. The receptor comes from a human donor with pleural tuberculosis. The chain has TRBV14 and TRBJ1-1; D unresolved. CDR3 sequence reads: CASSPGHSPNTEAFF. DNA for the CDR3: TGTGCCAGCAGCCCGGGCCACAGCCCGAACACTGAAGCTTTCTTT. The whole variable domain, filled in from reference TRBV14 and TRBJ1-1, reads EAGVTQFPSHSVIEKGQTVTLRCDPISGHDNLYWYRRVMGKEIKFLLHFVKESKQDESGMPNNRFLAERTGGTYSTLKVQPAELEDSGVYFCASSPGHSPNTEAFFGQGTRLTVV.